Listed below are T cell receptor beta chains from one sample, sequenced in a study of shared clonotypes between healthy human individuals. Measured with immunoSEQ multiplex PCR; TCRdb has only the in-frame clones, and not every one. The table records fewer than 1.4 million clones, around three quarters of them present only once. Sequenced: memory CD4+ T cells from PBMCs. All receptors come from a man aged 18 to 30 in good health. Some clones in this sample may be carry-over from other donors' samples. Both conserved end residues are part of each CDR3.

>TRBV28|TRBJ1-2
CASNPLWDGGPDYGYTF
>TRBV5-3|TRBJ2-7
CARSFRWRYEQYF
>TRBV5-4|TRBJ2-2
CASSPGPLAGGPNTGELFF
>TRBV10-2|TRBJ1-2
CASSENSPGVTF
>TRBV5-1|TRBJ1-1
CASSLDGQGIEAFF
>TRBV5-1|TRBJ2-2
CASSLIQRVPGELFF
>TRBV7-6|TRBJ2-7
CASSFTVGTGGDEQYF
>TRBV28|TRBJ1-1
CASRHLRGQGARTEAFF
>TRBV15|TRBJ2-3
CATSRVRGKSDTQYF
>TRBV2|TRBJ2-7
CASSEGGLHSYEQYF
>TRBV5-6|TRBJ1-2
CASSLGRRNYGYTF
>TRBV7-9|TRBJ2-3
CASSPAGFWDTQYF
>TRBV5-8|TRBJ2-1
CASSLKGSSYNEQFF
>TRBV11-3|TRBJ2-1
CASSPDPGSNEQFF
>TRBV5-1|TRBJ2-1
CASSDRGGEYNEQFF
>TRBV2|TRBJ1-2
CASSELGPDFDGYTF
>TRBV7-8|TRBJ1-5
CASSLVSGSGQPQHF
>TRBV11-2|TRBJ1-1
CASSLVPEGASFF
>TRBV5-1|TRBJ1-3
CASSVVAGLSGNTIYF
>TRBV14|TRBJ2-7
CASSQGPVRYGYEQYF
>TRBV11-2|TRBJ2-7
CASSLDRGTGEYF
>TRBV27|TRBJ2-1
CASSSLAGDSEQFF
>TRBV5-1|TRBJ1-3
CASSSAGMISGNTIYF
>TRBV4-2|TRBJ1-1
CASSQEGSSDDTEAFF
>TRBV27|TRBJ1-2
CASSSDRDDYGYTF
>TRBV7-6|TRBJ1-1
CASSLGQEGEAFF
>TRBV4-1|TRBJ2-6
CASSQLTAGANVLTF
>TRBV18|TRBJ2-7
CASSPRRAGVPYEQYF
>TRBV6-1|TRBJ1-4
CASSSGLTNEKLFF
>TRBV5-1|TRBJ1-2
CASSLAGQGISGYTF
>TRBV5-4|TRBJ2-1
CASSSTQGSYNEQFF
>TRBV5-1|TRBJ1-3
CASSLSISGNTIYF
>TRBV5-1|TRBJ2-4
CASSEGLAGGRDIQYF
>TRBV4-1|TRBJ1-2
CASSQEGRGDGYTF
>TRBV5-1|TRBJ2-5
CASSRTRTSLETQYF
>TRBV13|TRBJ2-7
CASSRPGGLAGYEQYF
>TRBV7-8|TRBJ2-7
CASSPRVGLENYEQYF
>TRBV30|TRBJ1-2
CVGDRGRANYGYTF
>TRBV5-4|TRBJ1-2
CASSPGTGTGGYGYTF
>TRBV29-1|TRBJ2-5
CSSQGGPWETQYF
>TRBV19|TRBJ2-1
CASSYGTSAYNEQFF
>TRBV7-8|TRBJ2-2
CASSLPRRLAANTGELFF
>TRBV4-3|TRBJ2-2
CASSQVVYTGELFF
>TRBV4-1|TRBJ1-1
CASSRWTGANTEAFF
>TRBV4-2|TRBJ2-1
CASSQDRSLAGDSEQFF
>TRBV5-4|TRBJ1-2
CASSSPSYRGSNYGYTF
>TRBV18|TRBJ2-7
CASSPPSGSFGEQYF
>TRBV7-3|TRBJ1-2
CASSLGTGLGYTF
>TRBV7-9|TRBJ1-2
CASSLVPGRGYTF
>TRBV28|TRBJ2-5
CASSRLGSGLYETQYF
>TRBV25-1|TRBJ2-1
CASSLPGTGPGGEQFF
>TRBV4-1|TRBJ2-2
CASSQEGHANTGELFF
>TRBV5-1|TRBJ2-1
CASRFGTGGNEQFF
>TRBV28|TRBJ2-7
CASSSRDEQYF
>TRBV18|TRBJ2-5
CASSPGWRETQYF
>TRBV4-2|TRBJ1-2
CASSPLGDRAVEGYTF